The 20 T cell receptor beta chains listed next were all sequenced from one sample in a study of CD8 T cells in Susac syndrome. Reverse transcription used about 0.45 to 1 ug RNA and random hexamers. One entry per CDR3 protein, called by TCRdb with MiXCR from the immunoSEQ multiplex PCR reads. In the table there are roughly 330,000 distinct CDR3 sequences, around 92% of which are singletons. Sequenced sample: CD4+ T cells from PBMCs. The receptors here all came from a human donor with multiple sclerosis.

The chain combines TRBV30 with TRBJ1-4, with TRBD1 as a possible D gene (6 bases). Between the trimmed V and J ends, which lost 5 bases and 6 bases, there was a span of 13 bases. Germline lookup yields CDR1 GTSNPN and CDR2 SVGIG (reference sequence). This CDR3 region has 13 residues. CDR3 protein: CAWGRGADEKLFF. The DNA for the CDR3 is TGTGCCTGGGGACGGGGGGCAGATGAAAAACTGTTTTTT.

The chain combines TRBV18 with TRBJ2-4; D is ambiguous. The germline gives CDR1 KGHSH, CDR2 LQKENI. Trimming removed 6 bases from V and 1 base from J, with 19 bases in between. The CDR3 contains 17 residues. This chain's CDR3 is CASSPRREREAKNIQYF. CDR3 DNA: TGTGCCAGCTCCCCTAGACGAGAGAGAGAGGCCAAAAACATTCAGTACTTC.

This clonotype was recorded only once. The chain recombines TRBV18 with TRBJ1-2; no clear D gene. The V and J ends lost 5 bases and 5 bases respectively, with 12 bases between them. Germline V gene lookup returns CDR1 KGHSH and CDR2 LQKENI. This CDR3 has 13 residues. The CDR3 is CASSELTRYGYTF. The CDR3 DNA reads as TGTGCCAGCTCAGAGTTGACTCGGTATGGCTACACCTTC.

The chain is built from TRBV10-1 and TRBJ2-5; tentatively, D is TRBD2 (5 bases). The germline CDR1 and CDR2 sequences are WNHNN and SYGVQD (reference sequence). This CDR3 has 13 residues. V was trimmed by 6 bases and J by 2 bases, leaving 10 bases between them. The CDR3 DNA sequence: TGCGCCAGCAGCGCGGAGGCTCAAGAGACCCAGTACTTC. As protein: CASSAEAQETQYF.

The chain employs TRBV30 and TRBJ2-1, with D possibly TRBD2 on 5 matching bases. This CDR3 has 14 residues. V was pared by 2 bases and J by 2 bases, with 10 bases between. Per the germline V gene, CDR1 is GTSNPN and CDR2 is SVGIG (reference sequence). DNA of the CDR3: TGTGCCTGGAGTTCTAGCATCGCCTACAATGAGCAGTTCTTC. Translation: CAWSSSIAYNEQFF.

The CDR3 is CASSHPTGPRNTIYF. The DNA of the CDR3 is TGTGCCAGCAGCCACCCTACGGGGCCACGAAACACCATATATTTT. The V call is TRBV3-1, the J call TRBJ1-3; tentative D call: TRBD1 (5 bases). V dropped 3 bases and J dropped 5 bases, with 14 bases sitting between them. The germline gives CDR1 LGHDT, CDR2 YNNKEL (reference sequence). The CDR3 is made up of 15 amino acids.

The CDR3: CASSLSQGRAETQYF. The CDR3 DNA reads as TGTGCCAGCAGCTTAAGCCAGGGCAGGGCGGAGACCCAGTACTTC. J is TRBJ2-5 and V is TRBV7-3, with D tentatively TRBD1 (5 bases). The CDR3 has 15 residues. Germline loops: CDR1 SGHTA, CDR2 FQGTGA. Trimming left V 1 base short and J 5 bases short, with 14 bases between.

The chain carries TRBV29-1 and TRBJ2-3, with D possibly matching TRBD2 (5 bases). The V gene lost 3 bases and the J gene lost 6 bases, with 10 bases spanning the gap. Germline V gives CDR1 SQVTM, CDR2 ANQGSEA. The CDR3 runs to 12 residues. This CDR3 is CSVEGRGDTQYF. The CDR3 DNA sequence: TGCAGCGTTGAGGGCAGAGGGGATACGCAGTATTTT.

V usage is TRBV2 and J usage is TRBJ2-7; D may be TRBD1 or TRBD2 (7 bases each). Germline V CDR1 and CDR2: SNHLY, FYNNEI. The CDR3 is 15 amino acids. Deletions cut 3 bases from V and 6 bases from J, with 18 bases between. Here the CDR3 reads CASSERQGSGGEQYF. The CDR3 coding sequence is TGTGCCAGCAGTGAGCGACAGGGATCGGGAGGCGAGCAGTACTTC.

The chain recombines TRBV7-2 with TRBJ2-3; either TRBD1 or TRBD2 may fit D (6 bases each). V was trimmed by 1 base and J by 1 base, leaving 15 bases between them. Germline CDR1 is SGHTA and CDR2 is FQGNSA. The CDR3 sequence is 17 residues long. The CDR3 reads CASSLVGGGKGTDTQYF. CDR3 in DNA: TGTGCCAGCAGCTTAGTTGGGGGCGGGAAGGGCACAGATACGCAGTATTTT.

A remark on this clonotype: The junction departs from the called germline gene at one end, perhaps through a read error. The rearrangement uses TRBV7-7 and TRBJ2-7, with 7 bases matching TRBD2. The CDR3 runs 13 residues. CDR1 SSHAT and CDR2 FNYEAQ come from the germline V gene (reference sequence). CDR3 region: CASSLGGGDEQYF. CDR3 bases: TGTGCTAGCAGCTTAGGCGGGGGAGACGAGCAGTACTTC.

The chain uses TRBV20-1 and TRBJ2-2; the match to TRBD1 covers 9 bases. After removal of 3 bases from V and 0 bases from J, the junction contained 8 bases not matched to a gene. CDR1 and CDR2 (germline): DFQATT, SNEGSKA (reference sequence). The CDR3 runs to 17 residues. CDR3 sequence reads: CSASPSQGATNTGELFF. CDR3 DNA sequence: TGCAGTGCTAGTCCCTCACAGGGGGCGACGAACACCGGGGAGCTGTTTTTT.

The genes are TRBV2 and TRBJ1-3; D perhaps matches TRBD1 (6 bases). The V gene lost 7 bases and the J gene lost 0 bases, with 13 bases spanning the gap. The germline CDR1 and CDR2 sequences are SNHLY and FYNNEI. The CDR3 runs 15 residues. The CDR3 DNA follows: TGTGCCAGCAAGGGGGGACCGATCTCTGGAAACACCATATATTTT. It yields the protein CASKGGPISGNTIYF.

This clonotype has just one count. The rearrangement links TRBV2 to TRBJ2-2; 7 bases line up with TRBD2. CDR1 and CDR2 from the germline V gene are SNHLY and FYNNEI. After removal of 6 bases from V and 3 bases from J, the junction contained 7 bases not matched to a gene. The CDR3 is made up of 15 amino acids. CDR3 sequence: CASSAWRGYTGELFF. The CDR3 DNA sequence: TGTGCCAGCAGCGCCTGGCGGGGGTACACCGGGGAGCTGTTTTTT.

The gene calls are TRBV20-1 and TRBJ1-1; 10 nucleotides agree with TRBD1. V gave up 3 bases and J gave up 7 bases; unmatched junction bases: 8. CDR3 size: 14 residues. Germline assignment: CDR1 DFQATT and CDR2 SNEGSKA (reference sequence). CDR3 sequence reads: CSARKTGGVGEAFF. CDR3 in DNA: TGCAGTGCTAGGAAGACAGGGGGCGTCGGTGAAGCTTTCTTT.

This clonotype appeared a single time. The V and J genes are TRBV6-5 and TRBJ2-2; TRBD2 agrees at 8 bases. The V gene end was trimmed by 7 bases and the J gene end by 3 bases; junction bases not matched to a gene: 7. The germline V gene has CDR1 MNHEY and CDR2 SVGAGI. This CDR3 has 15 amino acids. The CDR3 DNA sequence: TGTGCCAGCACGTACGCGGGAGGCGACACCGGGGAGCTGTTTTTT. Protein product: CASTYAGGDTGELFF.

The chain couples TRBV29-1 to TRBJ1-2; D might be TRBD1 (5 bases). This CDR3 contains 13 residues. The germline V and J ends were trimmed by 4 bases and 4 bases, with 13 bases remaining between them. Germline CDR1 is SQVTM and CDR2 is ANQGSEA. This CDR3 reads CSVAGDWSYGYTF. CDR3 nucleotide sequence: TGCAGCGTTGCTGGGGACTGGTCCTATGGCTACACCTTC. Supplemented by reference TRBV29-1 and TRBJ1-2, the full variable domain reads SAVISQKPSRDICQRGTSLTIQCQVDSQVTMMFWYRQQPGQSLTLIATANQGSEATYESGFVIDKFPISRPNLTFSTLTVSNMSPEDSSIYLCSVAGDWSYGYTFGSGTRLTVV.

The rearrangement links TRBV7-2 to TRBJ2-1; 9 bases agree with TRBD2. Germline V gene lookup returns CDR1 SGHTA and CDR2 FQGNSA. This CDR3 region has 16 residues. V lost 5 bases to trimming and J lost 4 bases; unmatched junction nucleotides: 9. The DNA for the CDR3 is TGTGCCAGCAGCCCCTCCCTAGCGGGGTATTACAATGAGCAGTTCTTC. Its protein is CASSPSLAGYYNEQFF. Filled out from reference TRBV7-2 and TRBJ2-1, the complete variable domain reads GAGVSQSPSNKVTEKGKDVELRCDPISGHTALYWYRQSLGQGLEFLIYFQGNSAPDKSGLPSDRFSAERTGGSVSTLTIQRTQQEDSAVYLCASSPSLAGYYNEQFFGPGTRLTVL.

The table lists this clonotype with a count of one. J is TRBJ2-1 and V is TRBV15, with 9 bases lining up with TRBD2. There are 18 residues in the CDR3. The V segment lost 0 bases and the J segment 3 bases; nucleotides outside the gene matches: 9. Germline CDR1 LNHNV, CDR2 YYDKDF (reference sequence). CDR3 nucleotide sequence: TGTGCCACCAGCAGAGATGCGGCCGGGACTAGCTACTACAATGAGCAGTTCTTC. This sequence encodes CATSRDAAGTSYYNEQFF.

The J gene is TRBJ2-1, the V gene TRBV5-6; perhaps TRBD2 as D (5 bases). CDR3 length: 14 amino acids. V was clipped by 0 bases and J by 12 bases, with 16 bases between them. CDR1 is SGHDT, CDR2 YYEEEE, per germline. CDR3 DNA: TGTGCCAGCAGCTTGGATGTCCCCCCCGGGGTGCAGTTCTTC. Residues: CASSLDVPPGVQFF.